This T cell receptor beta chain derives from a study of T cell responses to AZD1222 COVID-19 vaccine. Study-level results: Clonal diversity may have been underestimated, and the donors were mostly white British, with more females than males.

Method: immunoSEQ multiplex PCR; TCRdb's copy keeps in-frame clones and lacks some. The sample contains 140,000 or so clones, under 95% of which appear only once. Germline values: CDR1 SNHLY, CDR2 FYNNEI. V was cut by 4 bases and J by 0 bases, with 11 bases left in between. The CDR3 is 15 residues long. With respect to this clone: What it recognizes is unknown.

Sequenced here: peripheral blood, sampled 28 days after the second AZD1222 dose. This chain links TRBV2 with TRBJ2-3; D is possibly TRBD2 (6 bases). The receptor comes from an adult who received the AZD1222 COVID-19 vaccine. The CDR3 DNA sequence: TGTGCCAGCAGTGGAAGCGGGTTCAGCACAGATACGCAGTATTTT. This gives the protein CASSGSGFSTDTQYF.